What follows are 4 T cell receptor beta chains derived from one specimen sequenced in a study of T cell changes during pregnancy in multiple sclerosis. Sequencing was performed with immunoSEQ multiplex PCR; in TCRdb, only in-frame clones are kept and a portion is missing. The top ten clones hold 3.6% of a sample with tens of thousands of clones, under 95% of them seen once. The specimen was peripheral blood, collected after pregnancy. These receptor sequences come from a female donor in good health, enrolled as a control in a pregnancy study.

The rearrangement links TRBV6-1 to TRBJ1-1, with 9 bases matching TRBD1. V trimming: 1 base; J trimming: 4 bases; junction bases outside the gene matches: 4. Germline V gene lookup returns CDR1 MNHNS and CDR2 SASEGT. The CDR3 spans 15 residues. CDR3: CASSEVGQGRTEAFF. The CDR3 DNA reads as TGTGCCAGCAGTGAAGTGGGACAGGGACGCACTGAAGCTTTCTTT.

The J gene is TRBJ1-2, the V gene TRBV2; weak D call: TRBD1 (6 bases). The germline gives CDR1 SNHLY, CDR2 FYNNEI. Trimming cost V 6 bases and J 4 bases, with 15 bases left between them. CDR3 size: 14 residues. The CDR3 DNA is TGTGCCAGCAGACAGGGCCACGGGCCCTATGGCTACACCTTC. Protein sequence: CASRQGHGPYGYTF.

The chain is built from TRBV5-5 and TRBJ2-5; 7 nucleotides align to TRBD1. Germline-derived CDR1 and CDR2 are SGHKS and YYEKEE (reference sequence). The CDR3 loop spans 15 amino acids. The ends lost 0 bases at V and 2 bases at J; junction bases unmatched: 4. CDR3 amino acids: CASSLGTGKQETQYF. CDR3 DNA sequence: TGTGCCAGCAGCTTGGGGACAGGCAAACAAGAGACCCAGTACTTC.

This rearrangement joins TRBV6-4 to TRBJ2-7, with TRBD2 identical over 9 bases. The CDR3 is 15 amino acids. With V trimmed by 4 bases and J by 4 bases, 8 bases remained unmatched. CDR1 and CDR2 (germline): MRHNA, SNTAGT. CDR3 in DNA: TGTGCCAGCAGTGCCTTTAGCGGGAGCGGGTACGAGCAGTACTTC. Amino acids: CASSAFSGSGYEQYF.